This T cell receptor beta chain was sequenced during a study of blood T cells in healthy people across ages. General observations from the study: Older age went with lower TCR beta diversity per million T cells, in a roughly linear way.

PBMCs were isolated at a quantity of at least 6.5 million per sample. The second PCR ran about 6 to 11 cycles with a sample-barcoded 5' primer and J-beta primers. From the 5' RACE reads, TCRdb called clonotypes with MiXCR, one entry per CDR3 protein. The sample holds some 900,000 distinct CDR3 sequences, 29% seen once. Germline assignment: CDR1 LNHDA and CDR2 SQIVND (reference sequence). V lost 5 bases, J lost 5 bases, and 22 bases lay in between. The CDR3 loop spans 17 amino acids. This clonotype appeared many times. Its antigen is unknown. The receptor's source is an elderly woman in good health. V is TRBV19 and J is TRBJ2-1, with D perhaps TRBD2 (6 bases). Sequenced material: blood. DNA of the CDR3: TGTGCCAGTAGTGACCTGGGGGGACCGAAAATTAACAATGAGCAGTTCTTC. Its translation: CASSDLGGPKINNEQFF.